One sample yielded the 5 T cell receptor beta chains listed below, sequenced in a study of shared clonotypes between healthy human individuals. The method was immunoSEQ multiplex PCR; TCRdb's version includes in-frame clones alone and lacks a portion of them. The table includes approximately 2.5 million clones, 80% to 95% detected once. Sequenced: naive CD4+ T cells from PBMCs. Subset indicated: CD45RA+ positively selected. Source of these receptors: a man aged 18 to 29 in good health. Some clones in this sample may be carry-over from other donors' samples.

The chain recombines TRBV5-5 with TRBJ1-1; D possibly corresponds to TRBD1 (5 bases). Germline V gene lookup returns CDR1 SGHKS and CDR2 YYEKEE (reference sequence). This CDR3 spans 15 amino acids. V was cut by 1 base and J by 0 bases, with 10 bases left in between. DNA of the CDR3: TGTGCCAGCAGCTTGAGGGGAACCCTGAACACTGAAGCTTTCTTT. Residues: CASSLRGTLNTEAFF.

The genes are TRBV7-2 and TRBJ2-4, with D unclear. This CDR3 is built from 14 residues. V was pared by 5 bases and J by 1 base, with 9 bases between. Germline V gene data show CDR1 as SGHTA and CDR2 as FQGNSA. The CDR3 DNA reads TGTGCCAGCAGCCCTGACCCGGCCAAAAACATTCAGTACTTC. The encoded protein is CASSPDPAKNIQYF.

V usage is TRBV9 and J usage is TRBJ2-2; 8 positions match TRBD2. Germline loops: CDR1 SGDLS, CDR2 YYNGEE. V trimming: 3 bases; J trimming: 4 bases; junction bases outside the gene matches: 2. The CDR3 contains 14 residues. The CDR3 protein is CASSATSGTGELFF. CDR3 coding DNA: TGTGCCAGCAGCGCCACTAGCGGCACCGGGGAGCTGTTTTTT.

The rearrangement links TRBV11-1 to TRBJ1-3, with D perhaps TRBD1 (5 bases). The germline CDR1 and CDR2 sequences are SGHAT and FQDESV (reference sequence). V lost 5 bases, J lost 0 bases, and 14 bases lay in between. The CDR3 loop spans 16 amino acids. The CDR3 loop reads CASSRGQPSSGNTIYF. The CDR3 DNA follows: TGTGCCAGCAGCCGAGGACAACCGAGCTCTGGAAACACCATATATTTT.

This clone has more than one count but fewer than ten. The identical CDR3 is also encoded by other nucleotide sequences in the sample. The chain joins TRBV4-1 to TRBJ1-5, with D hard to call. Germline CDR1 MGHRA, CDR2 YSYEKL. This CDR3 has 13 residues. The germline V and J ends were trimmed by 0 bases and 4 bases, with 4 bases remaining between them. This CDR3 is CASSQDGNQPQHF. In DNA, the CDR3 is TGCGCCAGCAGCCAAGATGGGAATCAGCCCCAGCATTTT.